The text below deals with one T cell receptor beta chain. Its antigen is currently unknown. The record originates from a study of OX40 agonist ivuxolimab in advanced cancers. General study results and limits: Clonal expansion among partial responders at 0.1-3.0 mg/kg ranked near the lowest. Relative to CD4+ cells, CD8+ T cells on average had more expanded clones. There was clonal expansion of CD4+ and CD8+ blood T cells by week 6 at 0.1 to 3.0 mg/kg.

The assay was immunoSEQ multiplex PCR, and TCRdb's table has in-frame clones only and misses some. The repertoire has 35,000 or so clones, about four fifths of them found once; the top ten carry around 18%. Patients were ineligible given autoimmune disease history or systemic immunosuppression. The germline V gene encodes CDR1 LGHNA and CDR2 YSLEER. The V end was cut by 1 base, the J end by 8 bases, with 17 bases between. The CDR3 sequence is 15 residues long. The TCR sequence derives from an adult with an advanced solid tumor such as melanoma, head and neck, liver or kidney cancer. The input for sequencing was CD4+ or CD8+ T cells sorted from blood, taken in a trial of the OX40 agonist ivuxolimab. V and J are TRBV4-3 and TRBJ1-2; D perhaps matches TRBD1 (5 bases). CDR3 sequence reads: CASSQGRDPRWGYTF. The CDR3 nucleotides are TGCGCCAGCAGCCAAGGGCGGGACCCTCGGTGGGGCTACACCTTC.